This T cell receptor beta chain was captured by sequencing in a study of blood T cell repertoires in COVID-19 (dated by TCRdb to 2018 to 2020). General notes on the study: Collaborator samples came from the United States, Italy and Spain and covered acute and convalescent phases of COVID-19. The repertoires were released in a freely available public database intended as a resource for research on the immune response to SARS-CoV-2. The material from the prospective study consisted of cDNA or gDNA derived from T cells, B-cell-depleted T cells, or PBMCs. A de-identified subject ID, COVID-19 status, age in years and sex were almost always included in the sample metadata. Samples came from the ongoing ImmuneRACE study (first 160 participants) plus 1,254 subjects from 6 global collaborators. Deeply sampled blood TCRbeta repertoires from subjects exposed to, actively infected with, or recovered from COVID-19 were included in the dataset. Where HLA class I and class II types were available, the types were taken from metadata supplied by the sample provider, not from assay-based typing.

Relative to germline, V is missing 0 bases and J is missing 0 bases, with 2 bases of the junction outside any gene match. The CDR3 sequence holds 15 residues, the cysteine and valine included. Only the CDR3 DNA stays, 45 bases, in frame from base 1. Reading the germline V gene gives CDR1 KGHSH and CDR2 LQKENI. Turning to this clone: It lacks a known antigen. Base qualities are missing; no much larger clone stands one base away.

Whole blood was collected in K2EDTA tubes by collaborating institutions according to the institutions' own protocols. Collaborator samples were shipped for TCRbeta analysis as frozen whole blood, isolated PBMCs, or DNA extracted from either sample type. Paper-wide results and their limitations: The amount of clinical and demographic metadata varied by source and participant and was provided uncurated.

TCRbeta CDR3 regions were amplified from genomic DNA by means of the immunoSEQ Assay, a bias-controlled multiplex PCR. The paper's data handling went like this. The number of nucleated cells in each sample was estimated from the amplification of reference gene primers within the assay. Sequence reads were collapsed and filtered to measure the absolute abundance of every unique TCRbeta CDR3 rearrangement. Productive Simpson clonality was computed per sample as the square root of Simpson's diversity index over productive rearrangements. The source is immuneACCESS, and TCRdb retained only in-frame sequences with V and J called. Part of the clones is not carried over; for the studies checked, unresolved V genes explain less than half of this, and the remainder is unexplained. V and J calls and clone size come straight from that table; D and trimming were deduced from the DNA. Across this sample there are around 110,000 clones, with 70% to 90% seen only once. Clones ranked in the top ten supply under 2.5% of the sample.

The sequence joins TRBV18 to TRBJ2-7, with 7 bases matching TRBD1. The TCR comes from a man under 40 with acute or convalescent COVID-19. The sample was peripheral blood. The CDR3 here reads CASSPPGQSSYEQYV. The DNA sequence reads TGTGCCAGCTCACCACCGGGACAGAGCTCCTACGAGCAGTACGTC.